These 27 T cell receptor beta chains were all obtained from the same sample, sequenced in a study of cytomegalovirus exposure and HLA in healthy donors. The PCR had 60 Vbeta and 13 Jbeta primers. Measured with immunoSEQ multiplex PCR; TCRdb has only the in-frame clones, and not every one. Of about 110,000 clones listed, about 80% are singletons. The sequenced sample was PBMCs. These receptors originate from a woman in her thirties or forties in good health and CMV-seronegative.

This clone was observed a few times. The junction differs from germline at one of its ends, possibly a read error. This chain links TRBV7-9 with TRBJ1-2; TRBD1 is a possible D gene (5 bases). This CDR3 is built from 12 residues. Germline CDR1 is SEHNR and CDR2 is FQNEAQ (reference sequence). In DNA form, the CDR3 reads TGTTCCAGCAGCTACACAGGCTCTGGCTACACCTTC. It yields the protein CSSSYTGSGYTF.

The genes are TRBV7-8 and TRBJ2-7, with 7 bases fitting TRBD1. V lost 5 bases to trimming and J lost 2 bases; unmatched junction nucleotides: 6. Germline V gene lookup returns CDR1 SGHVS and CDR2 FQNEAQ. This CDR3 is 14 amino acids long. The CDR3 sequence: CASSLRTGTYEQYF. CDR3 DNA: TGTGCCAGCAGCCTACGGACAGGAACCTACGAGCAGTACTTC.

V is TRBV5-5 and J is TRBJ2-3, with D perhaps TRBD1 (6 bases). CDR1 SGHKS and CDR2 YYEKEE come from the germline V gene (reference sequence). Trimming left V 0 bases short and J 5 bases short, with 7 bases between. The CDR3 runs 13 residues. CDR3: CASSLARGDTQYF. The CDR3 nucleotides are TGTGCCAGCAGCTTGGCCAGGGGAGATACGCAGTATTTT.

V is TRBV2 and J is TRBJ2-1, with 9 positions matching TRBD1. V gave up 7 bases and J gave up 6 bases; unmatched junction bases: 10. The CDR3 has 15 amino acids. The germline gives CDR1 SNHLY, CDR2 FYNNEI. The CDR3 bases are TGTGCCAGCATTGGACGGGGACAGGGTGGCAATGAGCAGTTCTTC. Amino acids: CASIGRGQGGNEQFF. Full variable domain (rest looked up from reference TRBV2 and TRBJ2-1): EPEVTQTPSHQVTQMGQEVILRCVPISNHLYFYWYRQILGQKVEFLVSFYNNEISEKSEIFDDQFSVERPDGSNFTLKIRSTKLEDSAMYFCASIGRGQGGNEQFFGPGTRLTVL.

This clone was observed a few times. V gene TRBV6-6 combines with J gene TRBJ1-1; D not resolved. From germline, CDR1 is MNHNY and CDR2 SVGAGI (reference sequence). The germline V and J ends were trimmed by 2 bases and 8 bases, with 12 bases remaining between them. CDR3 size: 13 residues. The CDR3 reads CASSYVERGEAFF. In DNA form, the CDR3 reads TGTGCCAGCAGTTACGTAGAAAGAGGCGAAGCTTTCTTT.

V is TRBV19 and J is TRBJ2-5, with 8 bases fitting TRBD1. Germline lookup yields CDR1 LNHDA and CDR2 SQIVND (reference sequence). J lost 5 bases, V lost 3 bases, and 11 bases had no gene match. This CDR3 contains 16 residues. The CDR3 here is CASSILGQGRWETQYF. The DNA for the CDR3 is TGTGCCAGTAGTATTCTCGGACAGGGTAGATGGGAGACCCAGTACTTC.

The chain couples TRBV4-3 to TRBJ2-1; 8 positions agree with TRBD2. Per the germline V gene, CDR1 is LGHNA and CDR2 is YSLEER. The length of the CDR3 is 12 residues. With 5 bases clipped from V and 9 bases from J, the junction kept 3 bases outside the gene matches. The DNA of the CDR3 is TGCGCCAGCAGCTCGGGGGGGAGTGAGCAGTTCTTC. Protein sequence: CASSSGGSEQFF.

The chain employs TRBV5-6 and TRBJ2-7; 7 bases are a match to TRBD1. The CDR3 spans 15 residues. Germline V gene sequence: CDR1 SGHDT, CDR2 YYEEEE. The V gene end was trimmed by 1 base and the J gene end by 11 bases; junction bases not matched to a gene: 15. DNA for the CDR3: TGTGCCAGCAGCTTGTACAGGGGATACCTACGAGGGGAGTACTTC. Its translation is CASSLYRGYLRGEYF.

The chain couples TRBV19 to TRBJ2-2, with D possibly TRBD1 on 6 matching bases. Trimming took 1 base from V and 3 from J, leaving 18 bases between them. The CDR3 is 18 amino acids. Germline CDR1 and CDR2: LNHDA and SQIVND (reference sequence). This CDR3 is CASSIGFRAKGDTGELFF. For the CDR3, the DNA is TGTGCCAGTAGTATAGGATTCAGAGCCAAGGGGGACACCGGGGAGCTGTTTTTT.

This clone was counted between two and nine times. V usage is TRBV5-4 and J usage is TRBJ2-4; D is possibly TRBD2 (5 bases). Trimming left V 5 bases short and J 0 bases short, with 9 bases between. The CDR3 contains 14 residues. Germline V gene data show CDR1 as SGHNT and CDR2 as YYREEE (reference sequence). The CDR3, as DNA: TGTGCCAGCAGTGATGGACTAGCCAAAAACATTCAGTACTTC. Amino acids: CASSDGLAKNIQYF. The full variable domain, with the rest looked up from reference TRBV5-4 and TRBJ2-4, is ETGVTQSPTHLIKTRGQQVTLRCSSQSGHNTVSWYQQALGQGPQFIFQYYREEENGRGNFPPRFSGLQFPNYSSELNVNALELDDSALYLCASSDGLAKNIQYFGAGTRLSVL.

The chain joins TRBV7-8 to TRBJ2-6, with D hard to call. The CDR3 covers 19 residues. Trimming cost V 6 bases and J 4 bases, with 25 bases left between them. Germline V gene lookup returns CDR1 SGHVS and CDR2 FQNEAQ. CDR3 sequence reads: CASSPASGFGSWGANVLTF. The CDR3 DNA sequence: TGTGCCAGCAGTCCCGCTTCCGGATTCGGGTCCTGGGGGGCCAACGTCCTGACTTTC.

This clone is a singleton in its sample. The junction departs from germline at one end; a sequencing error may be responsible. CDR3: CATQDRAGLYF. The CDR3 bases are TGTGCCACACAAGACAGGGCGGGTTTGTACTTC. The chain joins TRBV10-1 to TRBJ2-7; 7 nucleotides agree with TRBD1. The V gene's germline CDR1 is WNHNN and CDR2 SYGVQD (reference sequence). The length of the CDR3 is 11 residues.

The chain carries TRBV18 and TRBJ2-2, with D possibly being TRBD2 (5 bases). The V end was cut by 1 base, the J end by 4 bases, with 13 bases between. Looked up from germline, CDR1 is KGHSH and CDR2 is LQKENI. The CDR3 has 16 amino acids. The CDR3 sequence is CASSPLSRTLTGELFF. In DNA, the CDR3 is TGTGCCAGCTCACCACTGTCTCGGACTCTCACCGGGGAGCTGTTTTTT. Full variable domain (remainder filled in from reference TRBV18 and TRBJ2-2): NAGVMQNPRHLVRRRGQEARLRCSPMKGHSHVYWYRQLPEEGLKFMVYLQKENIIDESGMPKERFSAEFPKEGPSILRIQQVVRGDSAAYFCASSPLSRTLTGELFFGEGSRLTVL.

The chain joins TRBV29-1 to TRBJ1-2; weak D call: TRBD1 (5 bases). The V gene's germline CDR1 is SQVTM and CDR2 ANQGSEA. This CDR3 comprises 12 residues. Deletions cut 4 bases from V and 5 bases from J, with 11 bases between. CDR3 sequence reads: CSVAGQLYGYTF. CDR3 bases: TGCAGCGTTGCCGGACAACTTTATGGCTACACCTTC.

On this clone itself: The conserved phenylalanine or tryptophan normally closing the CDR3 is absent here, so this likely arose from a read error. The CDR3, as DNA: TGCGCCAGCAGTCAAACGAGCGGGGGCCGGGATAATTCACCCCTCCACTCT. Its protein product is CASSQTSGGRDNSPLHS. The chain combines TRBV23-1 with TRBJ1-6, with a tentative D call TRBD1 (6 bases). TRBV23-1 qualifies as an ORF whose function is uncertain. The CDR3 spans 17 residues. V lost 2 bases and J 5 bases, leaving 16 bases between the germline ends.

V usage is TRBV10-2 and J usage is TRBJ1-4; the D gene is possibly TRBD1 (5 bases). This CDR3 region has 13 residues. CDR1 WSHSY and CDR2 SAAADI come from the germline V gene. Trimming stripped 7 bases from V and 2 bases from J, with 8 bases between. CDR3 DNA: TGCGCCAGCATGGCAGGGACTAATGAAAAACTGTTTTTT. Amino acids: CASMAGTNEKLFF.

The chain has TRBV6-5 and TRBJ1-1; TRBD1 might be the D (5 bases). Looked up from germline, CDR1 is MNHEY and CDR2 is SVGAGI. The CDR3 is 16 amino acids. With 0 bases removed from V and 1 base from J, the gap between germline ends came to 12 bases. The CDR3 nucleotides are TGTGCCAGCAGTTACTCCGCAGGACATGAGAACACTGAAGCTTTCTTT. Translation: CASSYSAGHENTEAFF.

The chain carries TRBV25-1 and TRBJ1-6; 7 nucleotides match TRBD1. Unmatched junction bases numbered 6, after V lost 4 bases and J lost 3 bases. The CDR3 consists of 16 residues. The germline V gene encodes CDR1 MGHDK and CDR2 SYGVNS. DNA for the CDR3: TGTGCCAGCAGTGGCCGGGACAGTCACTATAATTCACCCCTCCACTTT. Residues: CASSGRDSHYNSPLHF.

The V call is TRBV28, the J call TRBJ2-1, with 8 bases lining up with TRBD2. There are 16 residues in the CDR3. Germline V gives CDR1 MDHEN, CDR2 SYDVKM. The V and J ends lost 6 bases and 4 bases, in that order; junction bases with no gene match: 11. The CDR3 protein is CASSPNLAGGYNEQFF. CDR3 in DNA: TGTGCCAGCAGCCCCAACCTAGCGGGTGGTTACAATGAGCAGTTCTTC.

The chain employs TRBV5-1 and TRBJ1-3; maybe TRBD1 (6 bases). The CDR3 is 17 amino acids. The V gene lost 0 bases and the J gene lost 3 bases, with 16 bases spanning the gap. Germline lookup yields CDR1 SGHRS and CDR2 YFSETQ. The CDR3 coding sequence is TGCGCCAGCAGCTTGGGGGTCCTACAGGGTTATGGAAACACCATATATTTT. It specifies CASSLGVLQGYGNTIYF.

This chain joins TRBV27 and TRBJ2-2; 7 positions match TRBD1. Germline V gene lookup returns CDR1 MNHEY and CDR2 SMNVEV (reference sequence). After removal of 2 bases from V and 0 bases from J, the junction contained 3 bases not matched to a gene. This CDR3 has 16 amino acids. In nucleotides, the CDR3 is TGTGCCAGCAGTTTAGGGACAGTTTCGAACACCGGGGAGCTGTTTTTT. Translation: CASSLGTVSNTGELFF.

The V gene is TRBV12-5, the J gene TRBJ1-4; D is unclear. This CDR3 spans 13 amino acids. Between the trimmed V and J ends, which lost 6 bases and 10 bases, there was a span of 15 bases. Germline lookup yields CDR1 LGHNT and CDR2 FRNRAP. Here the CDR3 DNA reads TGTGCTAGTGGCCCCATCACGATCGGAAAACTGTTTTTT. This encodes CASGPITIGKLFF. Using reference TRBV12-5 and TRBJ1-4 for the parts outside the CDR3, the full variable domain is DARVTQTPRHKVTEMGQEVTMRCQPILGHNTVFWYRQTMMQGLELLAYFRNRAPLDDSGMPKDRFSAEMPDATLATLKIQPSEPRDSAVYFCASGPITIGKLFFGSGTQLSVL.

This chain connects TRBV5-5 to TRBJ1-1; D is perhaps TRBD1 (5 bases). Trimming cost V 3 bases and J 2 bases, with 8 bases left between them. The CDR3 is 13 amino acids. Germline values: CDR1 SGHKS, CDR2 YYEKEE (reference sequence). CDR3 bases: TGTGCCAGCAGCTCAGGACAAAACACTGAAGCTTTCTTT. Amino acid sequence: CASSSGQNTEAFF.

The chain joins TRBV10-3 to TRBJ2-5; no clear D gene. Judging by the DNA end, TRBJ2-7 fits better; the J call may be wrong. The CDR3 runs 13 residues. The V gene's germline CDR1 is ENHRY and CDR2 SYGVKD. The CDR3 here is CAISELFSYEQYF. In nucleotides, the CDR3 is TGTGCCATCAGTGAGCTGTTCTCCTACGAGCAGTACTTC.

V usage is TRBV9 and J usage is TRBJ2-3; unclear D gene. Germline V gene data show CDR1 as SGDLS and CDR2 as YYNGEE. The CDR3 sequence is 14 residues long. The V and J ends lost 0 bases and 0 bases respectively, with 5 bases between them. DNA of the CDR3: TGTGCCAGCAGCGTAGAGCCCAGCACAGATACGCAGTATTTT. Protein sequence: CASSVEPSTDTQYF.

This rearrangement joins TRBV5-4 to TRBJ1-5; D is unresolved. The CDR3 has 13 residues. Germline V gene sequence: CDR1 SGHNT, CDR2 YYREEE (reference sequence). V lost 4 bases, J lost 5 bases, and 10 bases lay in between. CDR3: CASSGGRDQPQHF. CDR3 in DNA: TGTGCCAGCAGCGGTGGGAGGGATCAGCCCCAGCATTTT.

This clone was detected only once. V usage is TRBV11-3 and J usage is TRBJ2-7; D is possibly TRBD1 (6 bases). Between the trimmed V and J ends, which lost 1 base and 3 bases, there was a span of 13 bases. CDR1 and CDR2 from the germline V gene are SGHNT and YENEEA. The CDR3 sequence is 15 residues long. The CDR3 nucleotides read TGTGCCAGCAGCTTAGGTCCGGGACACATCTACGAGCAGTACTTC. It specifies CASSLGPGHIYEQYF.